This T cell receptor beta chain was obtained from a study of blood T cell repertoires in COVID-19. Study in general: There were acute and convalescent COVID-19 samples, and they came from the United States, Italy and Spain. T cells, B-cell-depleted T cells, or PBMCs supplied cDNA or gDNA.

Authors' data handling: Quantification of nucleated cells was approximated via reference gene primer amplification. Using immunoSEQ multiplex PCR, the repertoire was profiled, and TCRdb retains in-frame clones only, with some absent. V and J calls and clone size are copied from that table; D and trimming were computed from the DNA. The profile shows about 180,000 clones, nearly 80% of them singletons. V dropped 2 bases and J dropped 0; count of bases not matched to a gene: 7. Germline lookup yields CDR1 SGHTA and CDR2 FQGNSA. This CDR3 is built from 17 residues. The TCR sequence derives from a woman in her seventies with acute or convalescent COVID-19. The sequenced material came from peripheral blood. V gene TRBV7-2 combines with J gene TRBJ2-5, with 9 positions matching TRBD2. The CDR3 loop reads CASSLQAGGQYQETQYF. The CDR3 DNA reads TGTGCCAGCAGCTTACAAGCGGGAGGACAGTACCAAGAGACCCAGTACTTC.